The next 14 T cell receptor beta chains were all read from a single sample in a study of T cell changes during pregnancy in multiple sclerosis. The data were produced by immunoSEQ multiplex PCR, yet TCRdb's version contains in-frame clones alone and is incomplete. The top ten hold roughly a tenth of the sample, which has approximately 50,000 clones, about nine tenths seen once. Source: CD8+ T cells from peripheral blood mononuclear cells, taken after pregnancy. The source is a female donor with multiple sclerosis, enrolled in a pregnancy study.

The chain recombines TRBV6-6 with TRBJ2-5; 8 bases match TRBD2. The CDR3 totals 14 residues. The V segment lost 2 bases and the J segment 2 bases; nucleotides outside the gene matches: 1. Per the germline V gene, CDR1 is MNHNY and CDR2 is SVGAGI (reference sequence). The CDR3 DNA follows: TGTGCCAGCAGTTACGTAGCGGGGCAAGAGACCCAGTACTTC. Translated, it gives CASSYVAGQETQYF.

V usage is TRBV4-2 and J usage is TRBJ2-2; 8 bases map to TRBD1. The trim removed 3 bases at V and 6 bases at J, leaving 6 bases unmatched. The CDR3 is 15 amino acids. Per germline, CDR1 LGHNA and CDR2 YNFKEQ. The CDR3 DNA is TGTGCCAGCAGCCACACAGGGGGGTACCCCGGGGAGCTGTTTTTT. It translates to CASSHTGGYPGELFF.

This clone was recorded only once. The chain combines TRBV10-3 with TRBJ1-3; no firm D call. Trimming pared 0 bases from V and 0 bases from J, leaving 6 bases between. Looked up from germline, CDR1 is ENHRY and CDR2 is SYGVKD. CDR3 length: 15 residues. The CDR3 DNA follows: TGTGCCATCAGTGAGTCGCTTAGCTCTGGAAACACCATATATTTT. It specifies CAISESLSSGNTIYF.

The chain couples TRBV2 to TRBJ2-6; 9 nucleotides line up with TRBD1. The junction had 12 bases not matched to a gene; V was cut back by 3 bases and J by 0 bases. The CDR3 has 20 amino acids. CDR1 SNHLY and CDR2 FYNNEI come from the germline V gene. The CDR3: CASSDAGTGLRASGANVLTF. As DNA, the CDR3 is TGTGCCAGCAGTGATGCCGGGACAGGGTTACGTGCCTCTGGGGCCAACGTCCTGACTTTC. Combining the CDR3 with reference TRBV2 and TRBJ2-6 gives the whole variable domain EPEVTQTPSHQVTQMGQEVILRCVPISNHLYFYWYRQILGQKVEFLVSFYNNEISEKSEIFDDQFSVERPDGSNFTLKIRSTKLEDSAMYFCASSDAGTGLRASGANVLTFGAGSRLTVL.

This sequence joins TRBV5-1 and TRBJ2-5, with D perhaps TRBD1 (5 bases). The CDR3 is made up of 13 amino acids. The germline V gene encodes CDR1 SGHRS and CDR2 YFSETQ. Trimming pared 2 bases from V and 3 bases from J, leaving 8 bases between. Here the CDR3 DNA reads TGCGCCAGCAGCTTCGACAGCGAAGAGACCCAGTACTTC. It is translated as CASSFDSEETQYF. The variable domain in full, with the rest retrieved from reference TRBV5-1 and TRBJ2-5, is KAGVTQTPRYLIKTRGQQVTLSCSPISGHRSVSWYQQTPGQGLQFLFEYFSETQRNKGNFPGRFSGRQFSNSRSEMNVSTLELGDSALYLCASSFDSEETQYFGPGTRLLVL.

The chain uses TRBV25-1 and TRBJ1-6; TRBD1 might be the D (5 bases). CDR3 length: 15 amino acids. Germline assignment: CDR1 MGHDK and CDR2 SYGVNS. V was trimmed by 5 bases and J by 5 bases, leaving 13 bases between them. CDR3 loop: CASSHMWGHNSPLHF. Written as DNA, the CDR3 is TGTGCCAGCAGTCACATGTGGGGCCATAATTCACCCCTCCACTTT.

The chain employs TRBV5-8 and TRBJ1-1, with D possibly being TRBD1 (6 bases). CDR3 length: 14 amino acids. CDR1 and CDR2 from the germline V gene are SGHTS and YDEGEE. Trimming cost V 2 bases and J 4 bases, with 12 bases left between them. The CDR3 reads CASSFTGPATEAFF. In DNA, the CDR3 is TGTGCCAGCAGCTTTACAGGGCCGGCCACTGAAGCTTTCTTT.

The J gene is TRBJ2-1, the V gene TRBV6-5; 8 bases map to TRBD2. V shed 8 bases and J 0 bases; nucleotides not matched to a gene: 3. The germline CDR1 and CDR2 sequences are MNHEY and SVGAGI. CDR3 length equals 14 residues. CDR3 region: CASRAGVSYNEQFF. The CDR3 DNA reads as TGTGCCAGCCGAGCGGGGGTCTCCTACAATGAGCAGTTCTTC.

The chain employs TRBV9 and TRBJ2-7, with D maybe TRBD1 (6 bases). The CDR3 is made up of 16 amino acids. The V and J ends lost 3 bases and 3 bases respectively, with 19 bases between them. Germline CDR1 is SGDLS and CDR2 is YYNGEE. The CDR3 coding sequence is TGTGCCAGCAGCGACAGCCGGACAGCCAACTTCTACGAGCAGTACTTC. Residues: CASSDSRTANFYEQYF. The full variable domain, with the rest looked up from reference TRBV9 and TRBJ2-7, is DSGVTQTPKHLITATGQRVTLRCSPRSGDLSVYWYQQSLDQGLQFLIQYYNGEERAKGNILERFSAQQFPDLHSELNLSSLELGDSALYFCASSDSRTANFYEQYFGPGTRLTVT.

The chain carries TRBV6-1 and TRBJ1-1; D gene ambiguous. The CDR3 contains 12 residues. CDR1 and CDR2 (germline): MNHNS, SASEGT. V dropped 7 bases and J dropped 0 bases, with 6 bases sitting between them. The CDR3 is CASTPVNTEAFF. Here the CDR3 DNA reads TGTGCCAGCACCCCAGTGAACACTGAAGCTTTCTTT.

V and J are TRBV11-2 and TRBJ2-2; no clear D gene. The CDR3 is made up of 11 amino acids. Germline V lookup: CDR1 SGHAT, CDR2 FQNNGV. Trimming cost V 5 bases and J 4 bases, with 2 bases left between them. The CDR3 sequence: CASSLTGELFF. The CDR3 DNA reads as TGTGCCAGCAGCCTCACCGGGGAGCTGTTTTTT.

The V gene is TRBV6-9, the J gene TRBJ2-3; maybe TRBD2 (5 bases). This CDR3 contains 17 residues. Germline values: CDR1 MNHGY, CDR2 SVAAGI. V dropped 0 bases and J dropped 0 bases, with 13 bases sitting between them. The CDR3 reads CASSYSPLRVSTDTQYF. The CDR3 DNA is TGTGCCAGCAGTTATTCCCCCCTGCGGGTTAGCACAGATACGCAGTATTTT.

In this sample, this clone turned up many times. CDR3 sequence: CASSLTWAGASPTEAFF. In DNA form, the CDR3 reads TGTGCCAGCAGTTTAACCTGGGCAGGGGCGAGTCCCACTGAAGCTTTCTTT. The chain links TRBV27 to TRBJ1-1, with D possibly being TRBD1 (6 bases). Germline CDR1 reads MNHEY; CDR2 reads SMNVEV (reference sequence). Trimming removed 2 bases from V and 4 bases from J, with 20 bases in between. The CDR3 runs 17 residues.

This clone was found once. V and J are TRBV2 and TRBJ1-1; D gene unclear. The CDR3 is 16 residues long. The V and J ends lost 0 bases and 0 bases respectively, with 11 bases between them. The V gene's germline CDR1 is SNHLY and CDR2 FYNNEI. CDR3 in amino acids: CASSEAEQTMNTEAFF. CDR3 nucleotide sequence: TGTGCCAGCAGTGAAGCAGAACAGACAATGAACACTGAAGCTTTCTTT.